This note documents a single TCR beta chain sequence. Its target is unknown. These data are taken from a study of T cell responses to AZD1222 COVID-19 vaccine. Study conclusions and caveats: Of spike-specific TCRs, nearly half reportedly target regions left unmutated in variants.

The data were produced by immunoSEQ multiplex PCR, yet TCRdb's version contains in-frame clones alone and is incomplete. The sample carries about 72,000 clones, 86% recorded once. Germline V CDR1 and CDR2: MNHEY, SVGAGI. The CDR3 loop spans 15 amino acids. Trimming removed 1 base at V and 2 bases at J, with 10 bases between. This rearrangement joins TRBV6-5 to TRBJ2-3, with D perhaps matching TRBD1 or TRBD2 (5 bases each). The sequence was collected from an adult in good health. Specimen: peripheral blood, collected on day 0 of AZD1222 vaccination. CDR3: CASSYLGRPTDTQYF. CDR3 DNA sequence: TGTGCCAGCAGTTACTTGGGACGCCCCACAGATACGCAGTATTTT.